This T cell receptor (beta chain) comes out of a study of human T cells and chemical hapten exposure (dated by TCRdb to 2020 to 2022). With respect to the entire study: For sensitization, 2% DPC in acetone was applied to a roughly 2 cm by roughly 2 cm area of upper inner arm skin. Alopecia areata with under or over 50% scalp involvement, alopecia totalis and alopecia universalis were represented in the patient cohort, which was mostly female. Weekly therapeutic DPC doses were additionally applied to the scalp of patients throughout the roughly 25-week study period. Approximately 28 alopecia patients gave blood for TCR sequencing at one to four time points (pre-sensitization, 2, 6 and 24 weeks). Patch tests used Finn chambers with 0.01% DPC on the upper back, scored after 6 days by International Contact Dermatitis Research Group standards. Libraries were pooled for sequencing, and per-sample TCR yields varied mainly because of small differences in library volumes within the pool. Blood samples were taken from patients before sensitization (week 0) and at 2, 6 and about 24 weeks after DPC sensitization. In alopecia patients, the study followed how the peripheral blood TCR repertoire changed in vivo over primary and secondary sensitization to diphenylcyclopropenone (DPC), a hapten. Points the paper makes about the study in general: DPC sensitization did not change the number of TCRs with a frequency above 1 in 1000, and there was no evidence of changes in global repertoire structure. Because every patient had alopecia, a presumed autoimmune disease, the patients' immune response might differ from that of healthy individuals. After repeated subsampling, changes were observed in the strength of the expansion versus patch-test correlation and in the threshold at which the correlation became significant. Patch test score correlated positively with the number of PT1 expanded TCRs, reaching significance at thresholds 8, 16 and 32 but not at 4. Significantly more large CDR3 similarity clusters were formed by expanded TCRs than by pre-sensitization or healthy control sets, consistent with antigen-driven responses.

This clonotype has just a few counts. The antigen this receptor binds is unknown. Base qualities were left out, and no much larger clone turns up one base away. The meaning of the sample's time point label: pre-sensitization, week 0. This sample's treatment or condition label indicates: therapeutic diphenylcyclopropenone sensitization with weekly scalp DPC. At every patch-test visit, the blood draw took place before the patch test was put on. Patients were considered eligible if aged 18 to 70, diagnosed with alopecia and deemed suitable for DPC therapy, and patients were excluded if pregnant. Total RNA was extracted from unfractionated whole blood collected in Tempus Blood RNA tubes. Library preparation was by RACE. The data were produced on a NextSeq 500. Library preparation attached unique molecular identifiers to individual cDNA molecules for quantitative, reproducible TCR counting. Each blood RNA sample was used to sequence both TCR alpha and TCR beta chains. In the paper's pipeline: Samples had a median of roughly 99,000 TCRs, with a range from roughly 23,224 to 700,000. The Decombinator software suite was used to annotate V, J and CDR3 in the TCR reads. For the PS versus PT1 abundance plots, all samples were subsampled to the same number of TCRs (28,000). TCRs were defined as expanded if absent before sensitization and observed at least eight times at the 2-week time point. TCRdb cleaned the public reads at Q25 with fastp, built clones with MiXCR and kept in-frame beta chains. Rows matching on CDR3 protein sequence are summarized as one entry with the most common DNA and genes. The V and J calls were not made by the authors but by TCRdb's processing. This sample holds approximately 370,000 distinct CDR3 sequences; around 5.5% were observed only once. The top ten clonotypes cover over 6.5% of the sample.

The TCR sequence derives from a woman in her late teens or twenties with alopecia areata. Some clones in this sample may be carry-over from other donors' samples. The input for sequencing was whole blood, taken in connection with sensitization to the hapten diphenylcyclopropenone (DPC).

The sequence in DNA is TGTGCCAGCAGTTTCGCATCTTCTGGTGAAAAACTGTTTTTT. The translation is CASSFASSGEKLFF. Recombination joined TRBV12-3 or TRBV12-4 with TRBJ1-4; the D segment cannot be called with confidence. V gives up 3 bases and J gives up 7 bases, and the segment between their germline ends measures 12 bases. CDR3 length: 14 amino acids, cysteine to phenylalanine. The kept DNA is CDR3 alone, 42 bases in frame from the first base.